Listed below are T cell receptor beta chains from one sample, sequenced in a study of cytomegalovirus exposure and HLA in healthy donors. Using immunoSEQ multiplex PCR, the repertoire was profiled, and TCRdb retains in-frame clones only, with some absent. The sample yields roughly 150,000 clones, roughly 80% seen once. Sequencing input: PBMCs. The receptors shown here come from a middle-aged woman in good health and CMV-seropositive. Each CDR3 is given with its conserved first and last residue. A D gene is named only where the DNA matches it firmly. Rows may omit the clone size; those that give it use once, few, many or a size class.

j_gene	abundance	d_gene	v_gene	CDR3nt	CDR3aa
TRBJ2-5	.	.	TRBV2	TGTGCCAGCTTGGCGGGACAGTACCAAGAGACCCAGTACTTC	CASLAGQYQETQYF
TRBJ2-5	.	.	TRBV5-6	TGTGCCAGCAGCCTAGGGTACTCGGGGGAAGAGACCCAGTACTTC	CASSLGYSGEETQYF
TRBJ2-3	.	.	TRBV5-6	TGTGCCAGCAGCCAAGCGTACACAGATACGCAGTATTTT	CASSQAYTDTQYF
TRBJ1-4	.	.	TRBV27	TGTGCCAGCAGTGTGGCGGGTAGTGAAAAACTGTTTTTT	CASSVAGSEKLFF
TRBJ2-7	.	TRBD1	TRBV28	TGTGCCAGCAGTCTCACCGGGACAGGGGGCAAGGGGCAGTACTTC	CASSLTGTGGKGQYF
TRBJ1-1	few	TRBD1	TRBV5-1	TGCGCCAGCAGCTACTCCCGGGACAGGGGGACGAACACTGAAGCTTTCTTT	CASSYSRDRGTNTEAFF
TRBJ2-5	.	TRBD1	TRBV10-3	TGTGCCATCAGGGAGACAGGGATGAAAGAGACCCAGTACTTC	CAIRETGMKETQYF
TRBJ2-4	.	TRBD1	TRBV27	TGTGCCAGCAGTTTAGGACAGGTGGGAAACATTCAGTACTTC	CASSLGQVGNIQYF
TRBJ1-1	.	.	TRBV2	TGTGCCAGCAGTCCCGAGGCCCTGAACACTGAAGCTTTCTTT	CASSPEALNTEAFF
TRBJ2-3	.	TRBD2	TRBV11-2	TGTGCCAGCAGCTTAGCGGGGGGGCCTGCAGATACGCAGTATTTT	CASSLAGGPADTQYF
TRBJ2-7	.	TRBD2	TRBV7-6	TGTGCCAGCAGCTTAGAAGCGGGAGTAATCTACGAGCAGTACTTC	CASSLEAGVIYEQYF
TRBJ2-3	.	.	TRBV11-3	TGTGCCAGCAGCCGTGGGGGCGATACGCAGTATTTT	CASSRGGDTQYF
TRBJ1-1	few	.	TRBV29-1	TGCAGCGCCAGTGTGGGGCATAACACTGAAGCTTTCTTT	CSASVGHNTEAFF
TRBJ2-7	.	TRBD2	TRBV5-4	TGTGCCAGCAGCCCAAAGGGAGGGTTCACCTACGAGCAGTACTTC	CASSPKGGFTYEQYF
TRBJ1-2	once	.	TRBV10-3	TGTGCCATCAGTGAGTCCCGGACGGGAGGAGGCTACACCTTC	CAISESRTGGGYTF
TRBJ2-5	.	.	TRBV29-1	TGCAGCGTTGTCGAAGCGATCGAGGGGGGGCAGTACTTC	CSVVEAIEGGQYF
TRBJ2-5	.	TRBD2	TRBV11-2	TGTGCCAGCAGCGCCCGCGCTAGCGGGGGAGAGACCCAGTACTTC	CASSARASGGETQYF
TRBJ2-1	.	.	TRBV5-1	TGCGCCAGCAGCTTGAATCTGAACTTTGAGCAGTTCTTC	CASSLNLNFEQFF
TRBJ1-2	.	TRBD1	TRBV9	TGTGCCAGCAGCACCCGGGACAGGGATTACTATGGCTACACCTTC	CASSTRDRDYYGYTF
TRBJ2-1	.	TRBD2	TRBV27	TGTGCCAGCAGCCAGGGACTAGAATACAATGAGCAGTTCTTC	CASSQGLEYNEQFF
TRBJ1-5	.	.	TRBV4-1	TGCGCCAGCAGCCAAGATCTTTCAGGGTCTCATCAGCCCCAGCATTTT	CASSQDLSGSHQPQHF
TRBJ2-7	.	.	TRBV9	TGTGCCAGCAGCGTAAAATGGTGGGGCGAGCAGTACTTC	CASSVKWWGEQYF
TRBJ1-3	.	.	TRBV6-1	TGTGCCAGCAGTGAATCGGGAAACACCATATATTTT	CASSESGNTIYF
TRBJ2-1	.	TRBD2	TRBV11-2	TGTGCCAGCAGCTCAAGACTAGCATCGGCCAATGAGCAGTTCTTC	CASSSRLASANEQFF
TRBJ2-3	.	TRBD2	TRBV5-6	TGTGCCAGCAGCTTTGCACCAAGCGGGAGCGATACGCAGTATTTT	CASSFAPSGSDTQYF
TRBJ1-3	.	.	TRBV7-9	TGTTCCAGCAGCCTTATGGGGGCGGACACCATATATTTT	CSSSLMGADTIYF